The 7 T cell receptor beta chains in this list originate from one sample, sequenced in a study of blood T cell repertoires in COVID-19. The table came from immunoSEQ multiplex PCR; TCRdb's copy has only in-frame clones and leaves some out. The table lists around 140,000 clones, 65% to 85% of them singletons. The specimen was peripheral blood. The receptors here all came from a woman aged 55 to 70 with acute or convalescent COVID-19.

The chain has TRBV7-8 and TRBJ1-3; the D gene is possibly TRBD1 (5 bases). There are 14 residues in the CDR3. Looked up from germline, CDR1 is SGHVS and CDR2 is FQNEAQ. Trimming removed 3 bases at V and 2 bases at J, with 8 bases between. CDR3 DNA sequence: TGTGCCAGCAGCTTCGGGGGTCCTGGAAACACCATATATTTT. Its translation is CASSFGGPGNTIYF.

This sequence joins TRBV7-3 and TRBJ2-1; 11 bases are a match to TRBD2. V shed 4 bases and J 8 bases; nucleotides not matched to a gene: 10. The CDR3 loop spans 16 amino acids. Germline V gene data show CDR1 as SGHTA and CDR2 as FQGTGA. The CDR3: CASSSALSGRADEQFF. The CDR3 DNA reads TGTGCCAGCAGCTCTGCCCTTAGCGGGAGGGCCGATGAGCAGTTCTTC.

For the CDR3, the DNA is TGTGCCACGGAGGGATTCCAAAAACTGTTTTTT. Translating it yields CATEGFQKLFF. This chain connects TRBV6-5 to TRBJ1-4; D gene ambiguous. CDR1 is MNHEY and CDR2 is SVGAGI in the germline V gene. V was shortened by 10 bases and J by 9 bases, with 12 bases between the two germline ends. The length of the CDR3 is 11 residues.

This rearrangement joins TRBV28 to TRBJ2-2; a weak D match, TRBD2 (6 bases). Germline values: CDR1 MDHEN, CDR2 SYDVKM. V was pared by 6 bases and J by 6 bases, with 17 bases between. CDR3 size: 15 residues. CDR3 coding DNA: TGTGCCAGCAGCCTCGGGACTGCTAAGGCCGGGGAGCTGTTTTTT. This sequence encodes CASSLGTAKAGELFF.

The chain links TRBV5-1 to TRBJ1-1; TRBD1 aligns across 7 bases. Unmatched junction bases numbered 17, after V lost 4 bases and J lost 2 bases. The CDR3 has 18 amino acids. The germline gives CDR1 SGHRS, CDR2 YFSETQ. This chain's CDR3 is CASSLRDSGTEDNTEAFF. CDR3 in DNA: TGCGCCAGCAGCCTAAGGGATTCCGGGACAGAGGATAACACTGAAGCTTTCTTT. The complete variable domain, with remaining parts taken from reference TRBV5-1 and TRBJ1-1, reads KAGVTQTPRYLIKTRGQQVTLSCSPISGHRSVSWYQQTPGQGLQFLFEYFSETQRNKGNFPGRFSGRQFSNSRSEMNVSTLELGDSALYLCASSLRDSGTEDNTEAFFGQGTRLTVV.

The rearrangement links TRBV7-9 to TRBJ1-2; 9 nucleotides line up with TRBD1. After removal of 3 bases from V and 8 bases from J, the junction contained 10 bases not matched to a gene. CDR1 is SEHNR and CDR2 is FQNEAQ in the germline V gene (reference sequence). The CDR3 contains 15 residues. CDR3 nucleotide sequence: TGTGCCAGCAGCTTTGACAGGGGGTCATATGGGGGCTACACCTTC. Translation: CASSFDRGSYGGYTF.

The chain uses TRBV5-1 and TRBJ2-7; 8 nucleotides align to TRBD2. V lost 0 bases and J lost 5; bases outside the gene matches: 7. Per germline, CDR1 SGHRS and CDR2 YFSETQ. The CDR3 runs 15 residues. CDR3 region: CASSLAGGLPDEQYF. The CDR3 coding sequence is TGCGCCAGCAGCTTGGCGGGAGGGTTACCCGACGAGCAGTACTTC.